This T cell receptor beta chain was identified in a study of blood T cell repertoires in COVID-19. Across the study: Samples came from the United States, Italy and Spain, spanning acute and convalescent COVID-19.

The repertoire was sequenced with immunoSEQ multiplex PCR; TCRdb's copy has only in-frame clones and lacks some. This table holds 310,000 or so clones, 87% found once. V lost 5 bases and J lost 1, with 9 bases in between. Germline-derived CDR1 and CDR2 are MDHEN and SYDVKM. This CDR3 contains 13 residues. The source of this sequence is a woman between 45 and 65 years old who had recovered from COVID-19. The specimen sequenced was peripheral blood. The chain joins TRBV28 to TRBJ2-7, with D unresolved. CDR3 DNA: TGTGCCAGCAGTCTGACACCTTCCTACGAGCAGTACTTC. This gives the protein CASSLTPSYEQYF.